This record covers a single T cell receptor (beta chain). The antigen remains unidentified. The record originates from a study of T cells in localized non-small cell lung cancer. General observations from the study: There were a median roughly 61 of the top 100 tumor clones appearing in adjacent lung. Longer overall survival was linked to higher blood T cell density. Since sequencing was restricted to only one region of the tumor, intratumor heterogeneity remains a possibility.

The CDR3 consists of 15 residues. The germline V gene has CDR1 SGHNT and CDR2 YYREEE (reference sequence). Trimming left V 5 bases short and J 0 bases short, with 12 bases between. Produced via immunoSEQ multiplex PCR; TCRdb's table is partial and in-frame only. The sample shows about 24,000 clones, 88% of them seen only once. Specimen: peripheral blood mononuclear cells, collected before any cancer treatment. The rearrangement links TRBV5-4 to TRBJ2-1, with D maybe TRBD2 (5 bases). This TCR was recovered from a woman aged 35-70 years with stage III lung adenocarcinoma. The CDR3 coding sequence is TGTGCCAGCAGGTCGGGGTCGGCCTCCTACAATGAGCAGTTCTTC. This codes for CASRSGSASYNEQFF.